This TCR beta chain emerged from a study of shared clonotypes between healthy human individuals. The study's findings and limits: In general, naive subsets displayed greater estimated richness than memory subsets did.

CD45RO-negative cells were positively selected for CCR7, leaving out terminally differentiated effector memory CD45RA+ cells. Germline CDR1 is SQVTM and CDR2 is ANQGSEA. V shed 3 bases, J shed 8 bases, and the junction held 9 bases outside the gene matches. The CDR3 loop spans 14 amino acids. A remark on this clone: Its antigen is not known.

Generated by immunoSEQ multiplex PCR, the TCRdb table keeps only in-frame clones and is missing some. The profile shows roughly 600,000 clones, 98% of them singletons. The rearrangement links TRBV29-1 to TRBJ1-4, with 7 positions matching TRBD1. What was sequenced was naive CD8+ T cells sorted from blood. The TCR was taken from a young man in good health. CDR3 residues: CSVEFRGLGEKLFF. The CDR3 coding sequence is TGCAGCGTTGAGTTTAGGGGGCTAGGGGAAAAACTGTTTTTT. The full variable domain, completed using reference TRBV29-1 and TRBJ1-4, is SAVISQKPSRDICQRGTSLTIQCQVDSQVTMMFWYRQQPGQSLTLIATANQGSEATYESGFVIDKFPISRPNLTFSTLTVSNMSPEDSSIYLCSVEFRGLGEKLFFGSGTQLSVL.